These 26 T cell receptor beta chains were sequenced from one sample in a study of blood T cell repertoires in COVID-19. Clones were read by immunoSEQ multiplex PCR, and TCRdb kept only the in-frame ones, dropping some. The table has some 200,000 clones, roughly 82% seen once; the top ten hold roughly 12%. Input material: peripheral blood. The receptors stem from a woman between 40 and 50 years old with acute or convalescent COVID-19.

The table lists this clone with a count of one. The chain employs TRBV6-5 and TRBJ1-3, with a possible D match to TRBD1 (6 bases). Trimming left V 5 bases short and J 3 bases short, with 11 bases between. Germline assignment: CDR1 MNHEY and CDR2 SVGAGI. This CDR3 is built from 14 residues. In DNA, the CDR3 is TGTGCCAGCAGTCACAGGGAGGGTGGAAACACCATATATTTT. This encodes CASSHREGGNTIYF.

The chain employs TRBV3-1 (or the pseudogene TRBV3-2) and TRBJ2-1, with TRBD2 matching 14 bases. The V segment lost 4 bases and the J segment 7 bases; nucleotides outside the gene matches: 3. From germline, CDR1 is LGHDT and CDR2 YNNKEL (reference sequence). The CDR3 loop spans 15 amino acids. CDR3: CASSPGLAGENEQFF. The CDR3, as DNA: TGTGCCAGCAGCCCGGGACTAGCGGGGGAAAATGAGCAGTTCTTC.

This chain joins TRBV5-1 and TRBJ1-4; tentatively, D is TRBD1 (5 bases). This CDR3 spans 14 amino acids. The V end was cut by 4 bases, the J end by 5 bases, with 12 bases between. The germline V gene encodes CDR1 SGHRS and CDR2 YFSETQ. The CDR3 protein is CASSMGTENEKLFF. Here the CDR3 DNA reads TGCGCCAGCAGCATGGGGACTGAGAATGAAAAACTGTTTTTT.

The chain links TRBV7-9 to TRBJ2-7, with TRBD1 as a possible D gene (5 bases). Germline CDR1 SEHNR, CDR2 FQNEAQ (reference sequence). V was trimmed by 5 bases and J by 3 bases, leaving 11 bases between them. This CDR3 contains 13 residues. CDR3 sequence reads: CASSAREVYEQYF. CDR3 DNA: TGTGCCAGCAGCGCCAGGGAAGTCTACGAGCAGTACTTC.

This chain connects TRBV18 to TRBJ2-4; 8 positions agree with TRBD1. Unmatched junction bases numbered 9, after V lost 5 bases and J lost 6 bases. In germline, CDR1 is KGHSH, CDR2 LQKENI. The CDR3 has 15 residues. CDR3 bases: TGTGCCAGCTCATTCCGGGACAGGCCTACAAACATTCAGTACTTC. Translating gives CASSFRDRPTNIQYF. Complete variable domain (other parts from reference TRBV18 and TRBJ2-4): NAGVMQNPRHLVRRRGQEARLRCSPMKGHSHVYWYRQLPEEGLKFMVYLQKENIIDESGMPKERFSAEFPKEGPSILRIQQVVRGDSAAYFCASSFRDRPTNIQYFGAGTRLSVL.

CDR3 protein: CASSWGGMGSEQYF. CDR3 nucleotide sequence: TGTGCCAGCAGTTGGGGAGGGATGGGCTCCGAGCAGTACTTC. This sequence joins TRBV27 and TRBJ2-7, with TRBD2 matching over 7 bases. Germline values: CDR1 MNHEY, CDR2 SMNVEV (reference sequence). The trim removed 4 bases at V and 6 bases at J, leaving 9 bases unmatched. This CDR3 region has 14 residues.

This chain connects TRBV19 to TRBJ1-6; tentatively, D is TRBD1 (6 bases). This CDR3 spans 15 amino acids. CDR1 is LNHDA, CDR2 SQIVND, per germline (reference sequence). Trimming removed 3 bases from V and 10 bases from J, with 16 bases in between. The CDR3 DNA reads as TGTGCCAGTAGTATTTCGGGGGGCTCGGAATCACCCCTCCACTTT. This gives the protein CASSISGGSESPLHF.

In DNA, the CDR3 is TGTGCCAGCAGTGAAACAGGGCGGAGTGGCTACACCTTC. Protein sequence: CASSETGRSGYTF. V gene TRBV6-1 combines with J gene TRBJ1-2, with a possible D match to TRBD1 (6 bases). The CDR3 contains 13 residues. Germline loops: CDR1 MNHNS, CDR2 SASEGT. Deletions cut 2 bases from V and 7 bases from J, with 11 bases between.

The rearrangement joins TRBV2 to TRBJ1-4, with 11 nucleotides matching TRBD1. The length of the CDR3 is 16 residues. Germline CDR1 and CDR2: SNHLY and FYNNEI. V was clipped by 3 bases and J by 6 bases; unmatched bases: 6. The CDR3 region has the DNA TGTGCCAGCAGTGACCGGGACAGGGGGTTTGATGAAAAACTGTTTTTT. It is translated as CASSDRDRGFDEKLFF.

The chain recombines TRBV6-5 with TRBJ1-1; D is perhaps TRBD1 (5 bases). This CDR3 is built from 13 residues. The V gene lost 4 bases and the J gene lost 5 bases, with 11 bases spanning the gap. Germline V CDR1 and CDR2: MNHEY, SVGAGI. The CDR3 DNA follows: TGTGCCAGCAGTTGGGGGGGAGGGACTGAAGCTTTCTTT. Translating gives CASSWGGGTEAFF.

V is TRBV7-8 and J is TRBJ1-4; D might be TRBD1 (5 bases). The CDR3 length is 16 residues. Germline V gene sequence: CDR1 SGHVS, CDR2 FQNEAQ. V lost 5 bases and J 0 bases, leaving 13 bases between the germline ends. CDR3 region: CASSPRRVATNEKLFF. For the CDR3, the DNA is TGTGCCAGCAGCCCGCGCAGGGTAGCAACTAATGAAAAACTGTTTTTT.

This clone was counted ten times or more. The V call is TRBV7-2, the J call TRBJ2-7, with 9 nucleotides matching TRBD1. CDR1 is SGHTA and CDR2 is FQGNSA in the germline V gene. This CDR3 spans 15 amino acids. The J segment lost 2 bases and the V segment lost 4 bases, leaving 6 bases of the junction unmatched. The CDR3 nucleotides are TGTGCCAGCAGCTATGGGACAGGGATTACCTACGAGCAGTACTTC. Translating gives CASSYGTGITYEQYF.

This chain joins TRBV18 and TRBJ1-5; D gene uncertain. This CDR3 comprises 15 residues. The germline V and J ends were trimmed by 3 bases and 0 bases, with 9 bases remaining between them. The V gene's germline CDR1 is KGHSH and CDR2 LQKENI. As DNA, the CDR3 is TGTGCCAGCTCACCGGAAGACAATAGCAATCAGCCCCAGCATTTT. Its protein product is CASSPEDNSNQPQHF.

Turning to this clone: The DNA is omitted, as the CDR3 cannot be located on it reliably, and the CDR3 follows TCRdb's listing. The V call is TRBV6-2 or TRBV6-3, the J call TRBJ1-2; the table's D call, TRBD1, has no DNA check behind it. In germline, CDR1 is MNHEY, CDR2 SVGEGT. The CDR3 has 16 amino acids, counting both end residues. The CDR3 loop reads CASSTSTGEGDYGYTF.

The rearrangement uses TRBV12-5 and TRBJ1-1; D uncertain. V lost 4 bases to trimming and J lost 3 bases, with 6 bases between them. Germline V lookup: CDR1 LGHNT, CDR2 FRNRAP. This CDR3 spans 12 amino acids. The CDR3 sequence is CASGSRDTEAFF. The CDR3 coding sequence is TGTGCTAGTGGTTCCCGGGACACTGAAGCTTTCTTT.

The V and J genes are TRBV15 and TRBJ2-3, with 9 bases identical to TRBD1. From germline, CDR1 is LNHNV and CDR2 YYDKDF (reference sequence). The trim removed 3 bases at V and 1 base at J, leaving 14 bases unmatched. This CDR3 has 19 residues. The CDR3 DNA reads TGTGCCACCAGCAGTCCCGACAGGGGGTTCGCGGGAGGCACAGATACGCAGTATTTT. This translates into CATSSPDRGFAGGTDTQYF.

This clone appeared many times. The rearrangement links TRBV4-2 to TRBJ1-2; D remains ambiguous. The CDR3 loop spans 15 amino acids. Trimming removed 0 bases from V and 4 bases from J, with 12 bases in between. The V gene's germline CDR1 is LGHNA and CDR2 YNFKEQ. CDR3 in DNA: TGTGCCAGCAGCCAAGATTCGGGAGGGCCCTATGGCTACACCTTC. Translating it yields CASSQDSGGPYGYTF.

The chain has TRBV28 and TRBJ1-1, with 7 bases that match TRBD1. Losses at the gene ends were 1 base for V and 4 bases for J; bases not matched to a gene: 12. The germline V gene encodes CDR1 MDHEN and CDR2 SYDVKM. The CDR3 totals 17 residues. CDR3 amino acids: CASSLSLSYRGGTEAFF. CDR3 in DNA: TGTGCCAGCAGTTTATCCCTCTCATACAGGGGTGGCACTGAAGCTTTCTTT.

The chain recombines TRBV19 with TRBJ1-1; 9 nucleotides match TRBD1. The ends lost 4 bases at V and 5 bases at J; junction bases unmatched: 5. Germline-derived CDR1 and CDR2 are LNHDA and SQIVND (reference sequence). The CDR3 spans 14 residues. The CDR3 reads CASSTPGTGTEAFF. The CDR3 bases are TGTGCCAGTAGTACCCCCGGGACAGGGACTGAAGCTTTCTTT.

CDR3 nucleotide sequence: TGTGCCAGCAGCCGTATATTGGGGGGAAGACATAATGAGCAGTTCTTC. Its translation is CASSRILGGRHNEQFF. This sequence joins TRBV5-8 and TRBJ2-1; weak D call: TRBD2 (6 bases). This CDR3 region has 16 residues. V gave up 4 bases and J gave up 7 bases, with 21 bases separating them. Germline loops: CDR1 SGHTS, CDR2 YDEGEE.

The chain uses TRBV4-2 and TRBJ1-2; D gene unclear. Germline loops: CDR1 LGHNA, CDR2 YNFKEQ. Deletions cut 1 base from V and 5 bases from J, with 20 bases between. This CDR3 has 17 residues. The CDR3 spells CASSQVSPTARFYGYTF. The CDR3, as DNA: TGTGCCAGCAGCCAAGTTAGCCCGACGGCCCGTTTTTATGGCTACACCTTC.

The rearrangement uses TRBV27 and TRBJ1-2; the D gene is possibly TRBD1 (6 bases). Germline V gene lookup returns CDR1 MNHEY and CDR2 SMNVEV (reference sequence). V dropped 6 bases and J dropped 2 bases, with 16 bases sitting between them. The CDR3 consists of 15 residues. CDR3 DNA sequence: TGTGCCAGCAGCCCCCTTTCGACAGGAAACTATGGCTACACCTTC. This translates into CASSPLSTGNYGYTF.

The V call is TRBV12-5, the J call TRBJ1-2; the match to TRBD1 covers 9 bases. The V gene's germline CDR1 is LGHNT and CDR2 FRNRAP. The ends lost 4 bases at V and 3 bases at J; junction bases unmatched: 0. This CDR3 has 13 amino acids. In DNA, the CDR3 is TGTGCTAGTGGTTGGACAGGGGACTATGGCTACACCTTC. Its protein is CASGWTGDYGYTF.

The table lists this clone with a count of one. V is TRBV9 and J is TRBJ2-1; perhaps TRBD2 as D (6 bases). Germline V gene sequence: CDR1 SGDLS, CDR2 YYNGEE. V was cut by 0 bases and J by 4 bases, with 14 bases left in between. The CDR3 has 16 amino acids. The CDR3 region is CASSVAPGDGYNEQFF. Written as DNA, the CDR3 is TGTGCCAGCAGCGTAGCTCCGGGGGACGGATACAATGAGCAGTTCTTC.

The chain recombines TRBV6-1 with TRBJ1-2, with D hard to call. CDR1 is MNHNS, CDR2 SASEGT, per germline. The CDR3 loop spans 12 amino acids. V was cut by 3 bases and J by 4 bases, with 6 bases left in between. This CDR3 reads CASSDLSYGYTF. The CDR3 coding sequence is TGTGCCAGCAGTGACCTTAGCTATGGCTACACCTTC.

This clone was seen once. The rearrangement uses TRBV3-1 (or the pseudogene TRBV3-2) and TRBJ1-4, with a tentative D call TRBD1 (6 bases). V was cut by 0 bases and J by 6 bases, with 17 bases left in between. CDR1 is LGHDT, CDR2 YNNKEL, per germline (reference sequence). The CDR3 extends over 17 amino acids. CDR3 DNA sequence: TGTGCCAGCAGCCAAGACGCCTTCCGTCAGGGGTATGAAAAACTGTTTTTT. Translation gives CASSQDAFRQGYEKLFF.